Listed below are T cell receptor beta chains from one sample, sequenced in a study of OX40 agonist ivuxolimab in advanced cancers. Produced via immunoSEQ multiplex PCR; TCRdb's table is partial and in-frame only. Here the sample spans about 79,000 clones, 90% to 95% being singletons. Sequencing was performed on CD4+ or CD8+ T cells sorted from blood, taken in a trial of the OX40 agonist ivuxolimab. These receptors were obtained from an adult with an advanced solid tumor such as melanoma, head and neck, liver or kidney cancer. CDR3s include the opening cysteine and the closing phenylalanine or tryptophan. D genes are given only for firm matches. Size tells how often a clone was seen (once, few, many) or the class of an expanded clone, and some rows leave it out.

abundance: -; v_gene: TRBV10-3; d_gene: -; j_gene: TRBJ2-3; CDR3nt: TGTGCCATCAGCGCCAGGGGAAGCGCAGATACGCAGTATTTT; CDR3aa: CAISARGSADTQYF
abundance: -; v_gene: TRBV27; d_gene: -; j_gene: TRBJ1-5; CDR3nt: TGTGCCAGCGGGCACAGATTTAGCAATCAGCCCCAGCATTTT; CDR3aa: CASGHRFSNQPQHF
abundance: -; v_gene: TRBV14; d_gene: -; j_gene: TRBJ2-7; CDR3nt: TGTGCCAGCAGCTCCAGGGTCAACTACGAGCAGTACTTC; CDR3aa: CASSSRVNYEQYF
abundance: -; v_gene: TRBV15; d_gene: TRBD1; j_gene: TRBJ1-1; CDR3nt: TGTGCCACCAGCAGGGCGGACAGGGGGGACACTGAAGCTTTCTTT; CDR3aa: CATSRADRGDTEAFF
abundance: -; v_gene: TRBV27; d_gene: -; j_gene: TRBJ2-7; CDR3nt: TGTGCCAGCAGTTTTGGGGGGATAGGCGAGCAGTACTTC; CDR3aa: CASSFGGIGEQYF
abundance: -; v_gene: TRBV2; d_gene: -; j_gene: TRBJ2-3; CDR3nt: TGTGCCAGCGACTCGGAGGGTACGCAGTATTTT; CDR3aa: CASDSEGTQYF
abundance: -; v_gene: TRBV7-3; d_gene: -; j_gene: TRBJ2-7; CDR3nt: TGTGCCAGCAGCCCACTACCCCCGGTTGAGCAGTACTTC; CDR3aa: CASSPLPPVEQYF
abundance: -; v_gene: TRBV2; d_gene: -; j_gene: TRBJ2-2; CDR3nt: TGTGCCAGCAGTGAAGCGCGCAGGGGACTCCCCGGGGAGCTGTTTTTT; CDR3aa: CASSEARRGLPGELFF
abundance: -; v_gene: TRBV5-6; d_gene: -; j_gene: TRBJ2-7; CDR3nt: TGTGCCAGCAGCTTGCCCAGGCTACGTTACGAGCAGTACTTC; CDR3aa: CASSLPRLRYEQYF
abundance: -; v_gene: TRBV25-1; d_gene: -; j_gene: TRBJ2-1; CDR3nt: TGTGCCAGCAGCCCGGGGGGCGGCGAGCAGTTCTTC; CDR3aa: CASSPGGGEQFF
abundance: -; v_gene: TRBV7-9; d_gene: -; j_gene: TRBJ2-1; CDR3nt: TGTGCCAGCAGCTTTAGAGGCTACAATGAGCAGTTCTTC; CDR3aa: CASSFRGYNEQFF
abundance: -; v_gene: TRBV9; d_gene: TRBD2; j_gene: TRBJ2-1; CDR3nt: TGTGCCAGCAGCCTAGCGGGAGGGGGAGGAAATGAGCAGTTCTTC; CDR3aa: CASSLAGGGGNEQFF
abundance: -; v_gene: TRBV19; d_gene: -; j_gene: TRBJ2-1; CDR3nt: TGTGCCAGTAGTCCGGGGTGGGGGAGCCCCTACAATGAGCAGTTCTTC; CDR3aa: CASSPGWGSPYNEQFF
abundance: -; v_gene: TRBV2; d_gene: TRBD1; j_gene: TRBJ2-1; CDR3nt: TGTGCCAGCAGTCCCGGGACAGGTAGGAATGAGCAGTTCTTC; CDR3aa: CASSPGTGRNEQFF
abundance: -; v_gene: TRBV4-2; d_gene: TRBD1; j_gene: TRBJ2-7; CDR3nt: TGTGCCAGCAGCCAAAACAGGGGGAGCTCCTACGAGCAGTACTTC; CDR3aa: CASSQNRGSSYEQYF
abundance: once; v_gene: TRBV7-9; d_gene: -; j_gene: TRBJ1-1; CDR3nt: TGTGCCAGCAGACTCGAAATGGGTATGACTGAAGCTTTCTTT; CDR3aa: CASRLEMGMTEAFF
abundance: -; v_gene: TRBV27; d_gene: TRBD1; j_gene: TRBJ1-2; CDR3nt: TGTGCCAGCAGAGACAGGGGGTTTTCAGGCTACACCTTC; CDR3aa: CASRDRGFSGYTF
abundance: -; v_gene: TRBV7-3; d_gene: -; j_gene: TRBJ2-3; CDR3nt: TGTGCCAGCAGCTTAGGCCCCCATGGCCCAGATACGCAGTATTTT; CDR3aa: CASSLGPHGPDTQYF
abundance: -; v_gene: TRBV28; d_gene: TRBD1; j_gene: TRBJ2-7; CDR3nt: TGTGCCAGCAGTTTGCAAGGACAGGGCTACGAGCAGTACTTC; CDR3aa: CASSLQGQGYEQYF
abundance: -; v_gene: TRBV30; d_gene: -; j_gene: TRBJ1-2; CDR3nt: TGTGGATTACAACTCCTGACCTATGGCTACACCTTC; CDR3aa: CGLQLLTYGYTF
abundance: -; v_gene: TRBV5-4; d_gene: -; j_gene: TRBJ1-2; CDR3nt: TGTGCCAGCAGCTTGGGCCCTGGCTACACCTTC; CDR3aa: CASSLGPGYTF
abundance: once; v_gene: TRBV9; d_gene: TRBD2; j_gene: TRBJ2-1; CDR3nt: TGTGCCAGCACCCTCTCGGGGGGGGGCCGCGATGAGCAGTTCTTC; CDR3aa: CASTLSGGGRDEQFF
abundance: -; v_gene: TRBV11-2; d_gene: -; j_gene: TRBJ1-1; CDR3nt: TGTGCCAGCAGCTTAGATGGGCCGAACACTGAAGCTTTCTTT; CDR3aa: CASSLDGPNTEAFF
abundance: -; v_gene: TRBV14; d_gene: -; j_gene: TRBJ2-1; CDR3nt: TGTGCCAGCAGCCCTGAGTGGAATGAGCAGTTCTTC; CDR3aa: CASSPEWNEQFF
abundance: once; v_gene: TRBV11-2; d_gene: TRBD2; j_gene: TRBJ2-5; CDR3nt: TGTGCCAGCAGCTTAGAATGGGAGGGATCGGTCGTGGAGACCCAGTACTTC; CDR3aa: CASSLEWEGSVVETQYF
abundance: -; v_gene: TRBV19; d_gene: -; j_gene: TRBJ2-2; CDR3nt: TGTGCCAGTAGTATCTTTGGGAACACCGGGGAGCTGTTTTTT; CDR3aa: CASSIFGNTGELFF
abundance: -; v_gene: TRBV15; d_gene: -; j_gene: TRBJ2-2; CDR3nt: TGTGCCACCAGCAGAGAGTTGGGGCCAGTAATAACCGGGGAGCTGTTTTTT; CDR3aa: CATSRELGPVITGELFF
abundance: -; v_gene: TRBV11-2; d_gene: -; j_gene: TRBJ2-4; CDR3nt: TGTGCCAGCAGCTTAGTTTCGGGGATTCAGTACTTC; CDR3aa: CASSLVSGIQYF
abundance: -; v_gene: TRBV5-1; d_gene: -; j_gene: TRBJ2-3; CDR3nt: TGCGCCAGCAGCTTTGGCTGGTCCACAGATACGCAGTATTTT; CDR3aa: CASSFGWSTDTQYF
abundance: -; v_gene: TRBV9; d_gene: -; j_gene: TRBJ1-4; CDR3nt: TGTGCCAGCAGCGTCCCCGCCTACAGGCCGATTAATGAAAAACTGTTTTTT; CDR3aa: CASSVPAYRPINEKLFF
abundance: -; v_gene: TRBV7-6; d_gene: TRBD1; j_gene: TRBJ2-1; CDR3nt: TGTGCCAGCAGCTTAGAGGGACAGGACCCCTACAATGAGCAGTTCTTC; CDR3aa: CASSLEGQDPYNEQFF
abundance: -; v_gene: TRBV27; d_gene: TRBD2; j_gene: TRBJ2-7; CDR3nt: TGTGCCAGCAGTTCGGGACTAGCGGGGAGCACCTACGAGCAGTACTTC; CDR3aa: CASSSGLAGSTYEQYF
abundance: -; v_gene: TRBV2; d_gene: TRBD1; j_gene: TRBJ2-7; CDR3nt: TGTGCCAGCAGGACGGGTACAGGGGGTACCTACGAGCAGTACTTC; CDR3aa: CASRTGTGGTYEQYF
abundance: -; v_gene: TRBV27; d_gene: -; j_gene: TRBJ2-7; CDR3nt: TGTGCCAGCAGTTTATCAGTAGAGTACGAGCAGTACTTC; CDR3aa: CASSLSVEYEQYF
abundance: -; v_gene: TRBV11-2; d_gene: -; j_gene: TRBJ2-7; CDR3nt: TGTGCCAGCAGCTTAGGGGAGCAGTACTTC; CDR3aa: CASSLGEQYF
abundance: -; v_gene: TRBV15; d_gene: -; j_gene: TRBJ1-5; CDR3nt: TGTGCCACCAGCAGAGAGGGGGTCAATCAGCCCCAGCATTTT; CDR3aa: CATSREGVNQPQHF
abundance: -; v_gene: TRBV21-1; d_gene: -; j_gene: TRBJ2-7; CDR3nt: TGTGCCAGCACCCTCCTCCAGGGGGGCGAGCAGTACTTC; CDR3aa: CASTLLQGGEQYF
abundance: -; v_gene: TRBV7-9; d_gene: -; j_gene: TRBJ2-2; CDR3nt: TGTGCCAGCACCTGGGGTACCGGGGAGCTGTTTTTT; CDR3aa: CASTWGTGELFF
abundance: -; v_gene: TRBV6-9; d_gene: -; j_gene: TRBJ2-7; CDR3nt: TGTGCCAGCAGCCCCAAGCAGGGTGCGGTTTACGAGCAGTACTTC; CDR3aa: CASSPKQGAVYEQYF
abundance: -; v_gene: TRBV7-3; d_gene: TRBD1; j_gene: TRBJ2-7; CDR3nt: TGTGCCAGCAGCACAGGGGGAGTGAGCTACGAGCAGTACTTC; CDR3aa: CASSTGGVSYEQYF
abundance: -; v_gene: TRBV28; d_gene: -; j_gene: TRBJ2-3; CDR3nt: TGTGCCAGCCCCCGCAACGATGCTACGCAGTATTTT; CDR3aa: CASPRNDATQYF
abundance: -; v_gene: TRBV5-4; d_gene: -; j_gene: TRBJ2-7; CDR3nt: TGTGCCAGCAGCTTGTTTTCTAGCTCCTACGAGCAGTACTTC; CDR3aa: CASSLFSSSYEQYF
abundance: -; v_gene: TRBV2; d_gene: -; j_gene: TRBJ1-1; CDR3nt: TGTGCCAGCAGTGAAAGCACTGAAGCTTTCTTT; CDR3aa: CASSESTEAFF
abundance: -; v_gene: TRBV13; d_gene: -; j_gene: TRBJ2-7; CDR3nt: TGTGCCAGCAGCTCCACCCGTAACAGCTCCTACGAGCAGTACTTC; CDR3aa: CASSSTRNSSYEQYF
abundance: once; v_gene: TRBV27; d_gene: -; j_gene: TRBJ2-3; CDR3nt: TGTGCCAGCAGGTCAGGGCTACCCACAGATACGCAGTATTTT; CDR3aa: CASRSGLPTDTQYF
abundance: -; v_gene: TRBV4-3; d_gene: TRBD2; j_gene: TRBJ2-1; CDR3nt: TGCGCCAGCAGCCAAGATAGGACTAGCGGGAGCCCCTACAATGAGCAGTTCTTC; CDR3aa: CASSQDRTSGSPYNEQFF
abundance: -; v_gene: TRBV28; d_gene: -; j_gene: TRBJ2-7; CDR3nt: TGTGCCAGCAGTCACCCCCTTTCCTACGAGCAGTACTTC; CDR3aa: CASSHPLSYEQYF
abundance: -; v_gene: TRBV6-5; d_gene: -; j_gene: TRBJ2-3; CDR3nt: TGTGCCAGCAGTTACGTCGGAGATACGCAGTATTTT; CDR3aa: CASSYVGDTQYF
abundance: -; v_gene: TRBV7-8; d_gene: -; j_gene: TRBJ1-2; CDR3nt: TGTGCCAGCAGCTTAGCGTTTACGGAGGACTATGGCTACACCTTC; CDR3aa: CASSLAFTEDYGYTF
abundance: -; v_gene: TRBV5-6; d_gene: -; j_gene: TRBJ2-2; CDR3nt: TGTGCCAGCAGCTTGGTCGCCGGGGAGCTGTTTTTT; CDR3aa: CASSLVAGELFF